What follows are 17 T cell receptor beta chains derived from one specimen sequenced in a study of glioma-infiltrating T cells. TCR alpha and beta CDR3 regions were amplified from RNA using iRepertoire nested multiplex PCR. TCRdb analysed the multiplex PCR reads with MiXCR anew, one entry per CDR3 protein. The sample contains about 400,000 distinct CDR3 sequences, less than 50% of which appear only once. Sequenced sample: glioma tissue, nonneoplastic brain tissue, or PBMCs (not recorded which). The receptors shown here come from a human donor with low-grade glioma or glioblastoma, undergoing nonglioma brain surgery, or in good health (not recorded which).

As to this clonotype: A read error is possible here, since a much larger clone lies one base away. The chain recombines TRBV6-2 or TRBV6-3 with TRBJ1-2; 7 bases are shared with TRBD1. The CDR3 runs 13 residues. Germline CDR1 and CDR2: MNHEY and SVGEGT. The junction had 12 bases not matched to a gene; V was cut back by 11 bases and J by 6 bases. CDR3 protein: CAGTHRGGDGYTF. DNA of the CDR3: TGTGCCGGCACCCACAGGGGCGGTGATGGCTACACCTTC.

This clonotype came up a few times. CDR3 coding DNA: TGTGCCAGCAGCCGGGAAGGCTATCCAAACACCGGGGAGCTGTTTTTT. Translation gives CASSREGYPNTGELFF. The rearrangement uses TRBV7-6 and TRBJ2-2; weak D call: TRBD2 (5 bases). The CDR3 sequence is 16 residues long. Trimming took off 5 bases at V and 2 bases at J, with 15 bases between the two ends. Germline loops: CDR1 SGHVS, CDR2 FNYEAQ.

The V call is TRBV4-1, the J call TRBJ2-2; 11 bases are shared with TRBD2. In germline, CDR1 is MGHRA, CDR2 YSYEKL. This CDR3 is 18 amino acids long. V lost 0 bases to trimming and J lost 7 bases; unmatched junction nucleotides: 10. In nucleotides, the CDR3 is TGCGCCAGCAGCCAAGAGGAGGGACTAGCGGTTAAGGGCGGGGAGCTGTTTTTT. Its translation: CASSQEEGLAVKGGELFF.

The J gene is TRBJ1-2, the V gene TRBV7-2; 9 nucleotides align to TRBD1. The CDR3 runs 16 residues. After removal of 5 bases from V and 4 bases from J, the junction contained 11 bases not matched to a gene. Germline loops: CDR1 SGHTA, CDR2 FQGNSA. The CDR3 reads CASSPRSGTGTYGYTF. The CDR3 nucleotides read TGTGCCAGCAGCCCCCGCTCGGGGACAGGGACCTATGGCTACACCTTC.

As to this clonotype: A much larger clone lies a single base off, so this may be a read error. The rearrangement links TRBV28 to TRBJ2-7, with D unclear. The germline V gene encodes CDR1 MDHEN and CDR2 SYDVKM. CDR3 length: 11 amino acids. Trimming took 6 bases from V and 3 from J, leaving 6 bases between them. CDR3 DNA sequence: TGTGCCAGCAGCAACTTCTACGAGCAGTACTTC. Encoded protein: CASSNFYEQYF.

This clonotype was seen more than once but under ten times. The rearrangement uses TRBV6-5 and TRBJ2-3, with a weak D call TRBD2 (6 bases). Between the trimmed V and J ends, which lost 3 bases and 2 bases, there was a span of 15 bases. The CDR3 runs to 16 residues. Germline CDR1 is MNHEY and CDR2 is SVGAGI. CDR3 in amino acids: CASSYGGGVLTDTQYF. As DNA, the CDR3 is TGTGCCAGCAGTTATGGTGGCGGGGTCCTCACAGATACGCAGTATTTT.

CDR3 sequence reads: CATSREGESYEQYF. The CDR3 DNA follows: TGTGCCACCAGCAGAGAAGGGGAGTCATACGAGCAGTACTTC. V usage is TRBV15 and J usage is TRBJ2-7; D assignment may be TRBD1 or TRBD2 (5 bases each). CDR1 is LNHNV, CDR2 YYDKDF, per germline (reference sequence). There are 14 residues in the CDR3. V dropped 0 bases and J dropped 4 bases, with 10 bases sitting between them. Based on the CDR3 plus reference TRBV15 and TRBJ2-7, the full variable domain is DAMVIQNPRYQVTQFGKPVTLSCSQTLNHNVMYWYQQKSSQAPKLLFHYYDKDFNNEADTPDNFQSRRPNTSFCFLDIRSPGLGDTAMYLCATSREGESYEQYFGPGTRLTVT.

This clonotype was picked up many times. The CDR3, as DNA: TGTGCCAGCAGTACGACTAGCGGGAGGTCGGTAATGAATGAGCAGTTCTTC. Encoded protein: CASSTTSGRSVMNEQFF. The rearrangement joins TRBV6-2 or TRBV6-3 to TRBJ2-1; 13 nucleotides match TRBD2. The CDR3 runs 17 residues. V shed 5 bases and J 7 bases; nucleotides not matched to a gene: 11. CDR1 and CDR2 from the germline V gene are MNHEY and SVGEGT.

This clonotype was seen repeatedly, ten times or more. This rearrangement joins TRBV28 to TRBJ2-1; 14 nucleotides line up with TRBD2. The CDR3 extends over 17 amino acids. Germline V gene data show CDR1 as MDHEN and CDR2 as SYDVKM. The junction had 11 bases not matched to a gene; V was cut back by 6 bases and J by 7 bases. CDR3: CASRGTSGRRSGNEQFF. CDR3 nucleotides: TGTGCCAGCAGGGGGACTAGCGGGAGAAGGTCGGGTAATGAGCAGTTCTTC.

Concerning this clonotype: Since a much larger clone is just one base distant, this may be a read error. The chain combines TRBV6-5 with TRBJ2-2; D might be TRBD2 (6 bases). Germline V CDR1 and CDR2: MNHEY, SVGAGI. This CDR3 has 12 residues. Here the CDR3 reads CASSYGSGGLFF. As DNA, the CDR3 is TGTGCCAGCAGTTACGGTTCCGGGGGGCTGTTTTTT.

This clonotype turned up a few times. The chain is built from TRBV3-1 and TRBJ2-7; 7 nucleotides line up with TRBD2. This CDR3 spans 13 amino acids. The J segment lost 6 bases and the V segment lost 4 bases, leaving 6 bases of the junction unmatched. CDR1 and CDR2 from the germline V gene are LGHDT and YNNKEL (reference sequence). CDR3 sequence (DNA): TGTGCCAGCAGCCCCAGCGGCGGGAGCGAGCAGTACTTC. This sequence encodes CASSPSGGSEQYF.

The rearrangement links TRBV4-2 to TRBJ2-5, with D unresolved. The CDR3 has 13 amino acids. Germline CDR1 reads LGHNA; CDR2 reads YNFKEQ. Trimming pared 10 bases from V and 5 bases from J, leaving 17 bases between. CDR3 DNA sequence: TGTGCCACCCGCCGCACGCCCGGGGAGACCCAGTACTTC. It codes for CATRRTPGETQYF.

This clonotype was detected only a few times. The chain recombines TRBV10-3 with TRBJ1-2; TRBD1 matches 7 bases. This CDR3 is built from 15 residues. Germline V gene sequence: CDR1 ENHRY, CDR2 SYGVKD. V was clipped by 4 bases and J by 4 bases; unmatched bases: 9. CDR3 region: CAISGGQGQIYGYTF. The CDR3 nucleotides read TGTGCCATCAGTGGAGGCCAGGGACAGATCTATGGCTACACCTTC.

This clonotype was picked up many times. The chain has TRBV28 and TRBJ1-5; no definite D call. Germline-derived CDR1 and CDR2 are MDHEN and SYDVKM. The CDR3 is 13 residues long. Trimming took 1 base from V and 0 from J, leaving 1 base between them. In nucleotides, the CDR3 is TGTGCCAGCAGTTTATTTAGCAATCAGCCCCAGCATTTT. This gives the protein CASSLFSNQPQHF.

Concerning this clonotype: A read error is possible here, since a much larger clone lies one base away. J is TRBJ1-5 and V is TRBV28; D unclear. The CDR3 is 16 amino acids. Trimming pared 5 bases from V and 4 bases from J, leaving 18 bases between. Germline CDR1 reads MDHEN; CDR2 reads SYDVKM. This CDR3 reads CASSRTFQSRNQPQHF. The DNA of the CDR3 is TGTGCCAGCAGTAGGACCTTTCAGTCCCGGAATCAGCCCCAGCATTTT. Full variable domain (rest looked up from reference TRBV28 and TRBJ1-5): DVKVTQSSRYLVKRTGEKVFLECVQDMDHENMFWYRQDPGLGLRLIYFSYDVKMKEKGDIPEGYSVSREKKERFSLILESASTNQTSMYLCASSRTFQSRNQPQHFGDGTRLSIL.

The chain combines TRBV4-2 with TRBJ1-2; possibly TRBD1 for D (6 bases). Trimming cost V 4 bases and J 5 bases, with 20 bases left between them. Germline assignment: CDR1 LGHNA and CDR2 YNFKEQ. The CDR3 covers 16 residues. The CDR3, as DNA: TGTGCCAGCAGCCCATTAACTAACAGGGCGCAATATGGCTACACCTTC. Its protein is CASSPLTNRAQYGYTF.

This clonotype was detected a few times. CDR3 protein: CASTVPAGGYEQYF. The CDR3 region has the DNA TGTGCCAGCACCGTCCCAGCGGGGGGCTACGAGCAGTACTTC. V usage is TRBV28 and J usage is TRBJ2-7; TRBD2 matches 9 bases. The CDR3 is 14 residues long. V lost 7 bases, J lost 3 bases, and 7 bases stayed unmatched. Germline V lookup: CDR1 MDHEN, CDR2 SYDVKM. Combining the CDR3 with reference TRBV28 and TRBJ2-7 gives the whole variable domain DVKVTQSSRYLVKRTGEKVFLECVQDMDHENMFWYRQDPGLGLRLIYFSYDVKMKEKGDIPEGYSVSREKKERFSLILESASTNQTSMYLCASTVPAGGYEQYFGPGTRLTVT.